This T cell receptor (beta chain) was recorded in a study of OX40 agonist ivuxolimab in advanced cancers. The repertoire was sequenced with immunoSEQ multiplex PCR; TCRdb's copy has only in-frame clones and lacks some. The sample lists nearly 80,000 clones; roughly 94% were seen once. CDR3 length equals 17 residues. Germline-derived CDR1 and CDR2 are MRHNA and SNTAGT. Trimming took 9 bases from V and 0 from J, leaving 20 bases between them. This specimen consisted of CD4+ or CD8+ T cells sorted from blood, obtained in a trial of the OX40 agonist ivuxolimab. The gene calls are TRBV6-4 and TRBJ1-4; D remains unclear. This sequence originates from an adult with an advanced solid tumor such as melanoma, head and neck, liver or kidney cancer. CDR3 amino acids: CARVDSWNPTTNEKLFF. CDR3 coding DNA: TGTGCCAGAGTTGACTCCTGGAACCCAACAACTAATGAAAAACTGTTTTTT.